These 24 T cell receptor beta chains came from one sample sequenced in a study of tumor and adjacent non-tumor tissue in lung cancer (dated by TCRdb to about 2018). RNA was isolated from bulk, unsorted tissue, and RNA quality was assessed with a NanoDrop ND-1000 and an Agilent 2100. For the normal lung samples, distant non-tumor tissue was collected more than 3 cm away from the tumor edge. The library came from multiplex PCR. TCRdb records Illumina HiSeq 2500 as the sequencer. TCRbeta libraries were constructed through three rounds of nested PCR with primers (Table S4) according to protocols modified from ARM-PCR. The raw public reads went through TCRdb reprocessing: fastp at Q25, MiXCR clone calling, in-frame beta chains kept. For every CDR3 protein sequence, its rows merge into one entry that carries the most common genes and DNA. This sample has 100,000 or so distinct CDR3 sequences in its table, and roughly 60% of those were observed once. The biggest ten clones account for roughly 19% of the sample.

The sequenced material came from distant non-tumor lung tissue. These receptors were collected from a young man with non-small cell lung cancer.

Of note for this clonotype: The junction departs from the called germline gene at one end, perhaps through a read error. CDR3 loop: CGVVQWAHGAEAFF. The CDR3 DNA follows: TGCGGCGTTGTACAGTGGGCTCACGGGGCTGAAGCTTTCTTT. The chain links TRBV29-1 to TRBJ1-1; D is ambiguous. From germline, CDR1 is SQVTM and CDR2 ANQGSEA. The CDR3 has 14 amino acids.

This clonotype was counted at least ten times. J is TRBJ2-7 and V is TRBV6-5; no clear D gene. The CDR3 runs 15 residues. The V and J ends lost 6 bases and 3 bases respectively, with 18 bases between them. The germline CDR1 and CDR2 sequences are MNHEY and SVGAGI. Here the CDR3 DNA reads TGTGCCAGCAGAACCTACAGAGGACGTCGCTACGAGCAGTACTTC. This sequence encodes CASRTYRGRRYEQYF.

About this clonotype: One end of the junction varies from germline; a read error may be responsible. V is TRBV11-2 and J is TRBJ2-7; 11 positions agree with TRBD1. Per the germline V gene, CDR1 is SGHAT and CDR2 is FQNNGV. The CDR3 spans 15 residues. The DNA for the CDR3 is TGTGCCAGCAGCTTAGGGACAGGGGGCTCCTACGAGCAATACTTC. The encoded protein is CASSLGTGGSYEQYF.

The chain joins TRBV5-6 to TRBJ1-4; 8 nucleotides line up with TRBD1. The CDR3 has 16 amino acids. Germline CDR1 and CDR2: SGHDT and YYEEEE. J gave up 8 bases and V 5 bases, and 14 bases lay outside the gene matches. Here the CDR3 DNA reads TGTGCCAGCAGTTTGTGGGGACAGGCATGTCGCGAAAAACTGTTTTTT. Translating it yields CASSLWGQACREKLFF.

Ten or more counts support this clonotype. J is TRBJ2-3 and V is TRBV12-3 or TRBV12-4; D is unclear. There are 12 residues in the CDR3. Trimming left V 6 bases short and J 9 bases short, with 13 bases between. Here the CDR3 reads CASRMTGGTQYF. The CDR3 DNA reads TGTGCCAGCAGGATGACTGGCGGCACGCAGTATTTT.

This clonotype counts as medium-sized. The chain uses TRBV20-1 and TRBJ2-2; D is possibly TRBD1 or TRBD2 (5 bases each). This CDR3 contains 16 residues. The germline V gene encodes CDR1 DFQATT and CDR2 SNEGSKA (reference sequence). Trimming pared 0 bases from V and 7 bases from J, leaving 18 bases between. CDR3 in amino acids: CSARDLRGYRDGELFF. CDR3 DNA: TGCAGTGCTAGAGATCTTCGGGGCTACCGGGACGGGGAGCTGTTTTTT.

The V gene is TRBV11-2, the J gene TRBJ2-3; D gene uncertain. Between the trimmed V and J ends, which lost 1 base and 11 bases, there was a span of 16 bases. This CDR3 comprises 14 residues. CDR1 is SGHAT and CDR2 is FQNNGV in the germline V gene. In nucleotides, the CDR3 is TGTGCCAGCAGCTTAGGCGGCTCCGGAAATAGGCAGTATTTT. Its protein is CASSLGGSGNRQYF.

This clonotype was observed a handful of times. One junction end disagrees with the germline gene, perhaps due to a read error. The chain links TRBV11-2 to TRBJ2-2; D possibly corresponds to TRBD1 (6 bases). The germline gives CDR1 SGHAT, CDR2 FQNNGV. This CDR3 has 13 residues. CDR3 nucleotide sequence: TGTGCCAGCAGAGAGAGGGACACCGGTGAGCTGTTTTTT. Translated: CASRERDTGELFF.

As to this clonotype: A junction boundary mismatches the germline segment, possibly from a read error. The chain recombines TRBV6-5 with TRBJ1-4; 10 bases are a match to TRBD1. Germline-derived CDR1 and CDR2 are MNHEY and SVGAGI. This CDR3 has 14 residues. CDR3 in amino acids: CASSYRQGAEKLLF. The CDR3 coding sequence is TGTGCCAGCAGTTATAGACAGGGGGCTGAAAAACTGCTTTTT.

As concerns this clonotype: A read error may produce the germline difference seen at one junction end. The genes are TRBV11-2 and TRBJ2-5; D may be TRBD2 (5 bases). Germline V CDR1 and CDR2: SGHAT, FQNNGV. This CDR3 region has 13 residues. The CDR3 protein is CASSLNMGETQYF. CDR3 nucleotide sequence: TGTGCCAGCAGCTTGAACATGGGAGAGACCCAGTATTTC.

This sequence joins TRBV19 and TRBJ2-7; the match to TRBD2 covers 7 bases. Germline CDR1 LNHDA, CDR2 SQIVND (reference sequence). Germline trimming cut 1 base from V and 4 bases from J; bases unmatched to any gene: 4. The CDR3 totals 14 residues. The CDR3 spells CASSIAGGSYEQYF. Here the CDR3 DNA reads TGTGCCAGTAGTATAGCAGGCGGGAGTTACGAGCAGTACTTC.

Of note for this clonotype: Mismatch with germline at one junction end may stem from a read error. The chain combines TRBV7-9 with TRBJ2-3, with TRBD1 matching 8 bases. Germline V gene sequence: CDR1 SEHNR, CDR2 FQNEAQ (reference sequence). CDR3 length: 14 residues. CDR3 nucleotide sequence: TGTGCCAGCGACAGGGGTTTAAGAACAGATATGCAGTATTTT. Translating gives CASDRGLRTDMQYF.

With respect to this clonotype: This may stem from a read error, because a much larger clone lies one nucleotide away. This chain uses TRBV24-1 with TRBJ2-3, with D maybe TRBD2 (6 bases). Germline CDR1 reads KGHDR; CDR2 reads SFDVKD. This CDR3 has 15 amino acids. DNA of the CDR3: TGTGCCATCAGTGATCGGAACGGGGAGGCAGATACGCAGTATTTT. Translated, it gives CAISDRNGEADTQYF.

In regard to this clonotype: An end of the junction differs from the germline gene, which may be a read error. This chain uses TRBV20-1 with TRBJ1-4, with D unclear. In germline, CDR1 is DFQATT, CDR2 SNEGSKA (reference sequence). This CDR3 is 12 amino acids long. The CDR3 reads CNPRDSKEKLFF. In DNA, the CDR3 is TGCAATCCTCGGGATTCTAAGGAAAAACTGTTTTTT.

On this clonotype: The germline gene is not matched at one end of the junction; a read error may be the cause. V gene TRBV11-2 combines with J gene TRBJ1-4, with D perhaps matching TRBD1 (5 bases). CDR1 is SGHAT and CDR2 is FQNNGV in the germline V gene. CDR3 length equals 17 residues. This CDR3 is CASSLDALFDTREKLLF. CDR3 coding DNA: TGTGCCAGCAGCTTAGATGCTCTTTTCGACACCAGGGAAAAACTGCTTTTT.

This clonotype was seen ten or more times. This chain links TRBV28 with TRBJ2-7; 10 bases are a match to TRBD2. The CDR3 is 14 amino acids. V shed 5 bases, J shed 2 bases, and the junction held 3 bases outside the gene matches. Germline V gene sequence: CDR1 MDHEN, CDR2 SYDVKM. The CDR3 protein is CASSLAGDPYEQYF. As DNA, the CDR3 is TGTGCCAGCAGTCTAGCGGGAGACCCCTACGAGCAGTACTTC.

As regards this clonotype: Its ends do not fully match the called genes, so a read error is possible. The rearrangement links TRBV11-2 to TRBJ2-2; 11 bases map to TRBD2. The CDR3 loop spans 16 amino acids. The germline CDR1 and CDR2 sequences are SGHAT and FQNNGV. CDR3 loop: CACSLELAGETAVPFF. The CDR3 DNA reads as TGTGCCTGCAGCTTAGAACTAGCGGGAGAAACCGCGGTGCCGTTTTTT.

Worth noting for this clonotype: An end of the junction does not agree with germline; a read error may underlie this. The CDR3: CASSLHGGVHGYTF. CDR3 in DNA: TGTGCCAGCAGCTTGCATGGGGGCGTACATGGCTACACCTTT. The chain recombines TRBV5-4 with TRBJ1-2; D is possibly TRBD1 (6 bases). The CDR3 is made up of 14 amino acids. From germline, CDR1 is SGHNT and CDR2 YYREEE (reference sequence).

Details on this clonotype: Lacking the conserved final phenylalanine or tryptophan, this CDR3 likely reflects a read error. The chain joins TRBV20-1 to TRBJ2-3; 7 bases agree with TRBD1. V lost 2 bases, J lost 3 bases, and 8 bases stayed unmatched. The CDR3 totals 15 residues. Germline assignment: CDR1 DFQATT and CDR2 SNEGSKA (reference sequence). The CDR3 DNA sequence: TGCAGTGCTAGAACCCCAGGGGGTCTAACAGATACGCAGTATTAT. Amino acid sequence: CSARTPGGLTDTQYY.

In regard to this clonotype: Germline and junction disagree at one end, which may indicate a read error. The CDR3 DNA follows: TGCAATGCTAACATGAGGGGGAAGGGTACAGATACGCAGTGTTTT. Protein product: CNANMRGKGTDTQCF. The chain uses TRBV20-1 and TRBJ2-3; TRBD1 might be the D (6 bases). The CDR3 has 15 residues. Germline assignment: CDR1 DFQATT and CDR2 SNEGSKA (reference sequence).

This clonotype has only a few counts. The V and J genes are TRBV14 and TRBJ1-2; 7 bases line up with TRBD1. The germline V gene encodes CDR1 SGHDN and CDR2 FVKESK. V was clipped by 3 bases and J by 2 bases; unmatched bases: 3. This CDR3 spans 14 amino acids. CDR3 DNA sequence: TGTGCCAGCAGCCAGCAGACAGGGAACTATGGCTACACCTTC. Amino acids: CASSQQTGNYGYTF.

For this clonotype: This clone may be a read error of a much larger clone one base away. The J gene is TRBJ1-1, the V gene TRBV20-1; D possibly corresponds to TRBD1 (6 bases). The CDR3 covers 14 residues. Per the germline V gene, CDR1 is DFQATT and CDR2 is SNEGSKA (reference sequence). The CDR3 DNA reads TGCAGTGCTAGAGGGGGGCGACTGAACACTGAAGCTGTCTTT. Protein product: CSARGGRLNTEAVF.

A single count supports this clonotype. The conserved phenylalanine or tryptophan is not found at the CDR3 terminus, so this likely reflects a read error. This chain joins TRBV5-6 and TRBJ1-1; the D is unclear. V shed 2 bases and J shed 4 bases, with 9 bases lying between them. CDR1 and CDR2 (germline): SGHDT, YYEEEE. This CDR3 is built from 13 residues. CDR3 amino acids: CASSFGRITEAFI. The CDR3 DNA reads as TGTGCCAGCAGCTTCGGCAGAATCACTGAAGCTTTCATC.

About this clonotype: A much larger clone differs from this one at a single base, so this may be a read error. This CDR3 is CASSSVQVGLGSYNEQFF. CDR3 bases: TGTGCCAGCAGCTCAGTCCAGGTTGGACTGGGCTCCTACAATGAGCAGTTCTTC. V usage is TRBV7-8 and J usage is TRBJ2-1; a weak D match, TRBD2 (5 bases). Per the germline V gene, CDR1 is SGHVS and CDR2 is FQNEAQ. This CDR3 comprises 18 residues. Between the trimmed V and J ends, which lost 4 bases and 0 bases, there was a span of 19 bases.